This TCR beta chain was identified during a study of T-cell memory formation after mild COVID-19. Study conclusions and caveats: The finding that pre-infection memory included some responding clones suggested that cross-reactive memory joined. Nothing confirmed that second-wave clones peaking on day 37 were specific for SARS-CoV-2. Among CD4+ contracting clones, most were CM and EM, and CD8+ ones EMRA.

Sample barcodes and UMIs were carried by the TCR alpha and TCR beta cDNA libraries that 5'RACE generated with constant-segment primers. TCRdb re-called the 5' RACE reads through MiXCR, storing one row per CDR3 protein. The table lists 500,000 to 550,000 distinct CDR3 sequences, 20% of them singletons. Notes on this clonotype: As yet, its antigen is unknown.

What was sequenced was PBMCs or a T cell subset sorted from them (not recorded which). This TCR derives from an adult woman who had mild COVID-19 (a few samples of this study predate the infection). Cell type and time point are not known.

The CDR3 loop reads CATRNPGRTTSTDTQYF. CDR3 DNA: TGTGCCACCAGAAATCCTGGGCGGACTACTAGCACAGATACGCAGTATTTT. This rearrangement joins TRBV24-1 to TRBJ2-3; tentative D call: TRBD2 (6 bases). Germline lookup yields CDR1 KGHDR and CDR2 SFDVKD. This CDR3 is 17 amino acids long. The ends were cut back, 7 bases at V and 0 bases at J, with 19 bases in the middle.